The T cell receptor beta chain under discussion was sequenced for a study of neurological immune-mediated disorders. TCRdb re-called the 5' RACE reads with MiXCR, one entry per CDR3 protein. The sample consists of tens of thousands of distinct CDR3 sequences, 17% of them appearing once. This clonotype was observed many times. The CDR3 contains 14 residues. Germline CDR1 SGHDN, CDR2 FVKESK. V lost 2 bases, J lost 0 bases, and 5 bases lay in between. Sequencing was carried out using CD8+ T cells from blood. The source is a woman aged 18-29 years with multiple sclerosis. The chain links TRBV14 to TRBJ1-3; no definite D call. The DNA for the CDR3 is TGTGCCAGCAGCCAACTCGGCTCTGGAAACACCATATATTTT. Translating gives CASSQLGSGNTIYF.